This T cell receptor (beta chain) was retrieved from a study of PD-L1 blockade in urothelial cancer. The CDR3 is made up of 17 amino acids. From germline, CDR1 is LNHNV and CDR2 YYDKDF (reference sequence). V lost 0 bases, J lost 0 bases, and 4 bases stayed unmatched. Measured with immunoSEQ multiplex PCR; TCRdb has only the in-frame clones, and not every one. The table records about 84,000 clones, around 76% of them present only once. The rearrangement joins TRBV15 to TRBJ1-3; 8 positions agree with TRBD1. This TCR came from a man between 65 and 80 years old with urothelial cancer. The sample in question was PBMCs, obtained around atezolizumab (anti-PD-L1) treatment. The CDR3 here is CATSRERDRSSGNTIYF. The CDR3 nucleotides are TGTGCCACCAGCAGAGAAAGGGACAGGAGCTCTGGAAACACCATATATTTT.